The present TCR beta chain was sequenced within a study of tissue T cells after allogeneic stem cell transplantation. The time point: mouse harvest day 14 after allogeneic transplant. The graft held 10^6 splenic CD5+ T cells and 10^7 T-cell-depleted bone marrow cells. Assay used: immunoSEQ multiplex PCR; TCRdb lists only in-frame clones, some missing. The table includes 4,500 to 6,000 clones, roughly 42% detected once. The CDR3 sequence is 13 residues long. V was cut by 1 base and J by 2 bases, with 4 bases left in between. CDR1 and CDR2 (germline): LGHNA, YNLKQL (reference sequence). Details on this clone: The listed genes are named as in mouse. The sequenced fragment ends 1 residue before the CDR3 boundary, so the rest is inferred from the germline J gene.

The sequence came from a female BALB/c mouse given C57BL/6 T cells with graft-versus-host disease after an allogeneic hematopoietic cell transplant. Material for sequencing was gut tissue. This chain uses TRBV5 with TRBJ2-3; D gene ambiguous. CDR3 residues: CASSQGDAETLYF. CDR3 bases read: TGTGCCAGCAGCCAAGGGGATGCAGAAACGCTGTAT.